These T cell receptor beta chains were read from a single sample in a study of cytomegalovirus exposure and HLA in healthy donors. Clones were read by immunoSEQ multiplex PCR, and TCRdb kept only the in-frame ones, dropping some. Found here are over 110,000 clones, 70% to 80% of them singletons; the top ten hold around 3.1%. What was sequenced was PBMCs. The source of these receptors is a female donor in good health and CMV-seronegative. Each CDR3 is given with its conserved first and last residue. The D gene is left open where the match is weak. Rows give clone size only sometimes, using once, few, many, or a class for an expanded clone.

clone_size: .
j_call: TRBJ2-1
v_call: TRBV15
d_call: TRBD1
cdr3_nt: TGTGCCACCAGCAGAGGCGCCGGGACAGGGTATTTGAGGGGCAACAATGAGCAGTTCTTC
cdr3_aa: CATSRGAGTGYLRGNNEQFF

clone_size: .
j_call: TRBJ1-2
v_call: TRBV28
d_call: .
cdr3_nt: TGTGCCAGCAGTTTACGGTCTCATGGCTACACCTTC
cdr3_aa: CASSLRSHGYTF

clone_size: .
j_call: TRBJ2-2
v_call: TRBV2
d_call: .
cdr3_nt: TGTGCCAGCATTAGCGGATCGCGAATCACCGGGGAGCTGTTTTTT
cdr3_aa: CASISGSRITGELFF

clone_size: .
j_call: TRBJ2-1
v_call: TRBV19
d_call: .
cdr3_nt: TGTGCCAGTAGTATGTGGAGGTTGAGCTCCTACAATGAGCAGTTCTTC
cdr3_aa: CASSMWRLSSYNEQFF

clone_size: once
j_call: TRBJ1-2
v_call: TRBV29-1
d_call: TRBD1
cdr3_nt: TGCAGCGCCGAACTCAGACAGGGGGCTATCTATGGCTACACCTTC
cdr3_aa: CSAELRQGAIYGYTF

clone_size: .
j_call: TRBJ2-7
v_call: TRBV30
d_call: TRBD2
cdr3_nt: TGTGCCTGGATGAGCGGGAGAGGCGAGCAGTACTTC
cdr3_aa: CAWMSGRGEQYF

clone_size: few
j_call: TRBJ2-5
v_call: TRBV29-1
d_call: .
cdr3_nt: TGCAGCGGCGGGGACTTGGAGACCCAGTACTTC
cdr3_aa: CSGGDLETQYF

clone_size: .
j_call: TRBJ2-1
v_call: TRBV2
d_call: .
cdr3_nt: TGTGCCAGCGATCGAGCCAGCGCGGAGCAGTTCTTC
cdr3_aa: CASDRASAEQFF

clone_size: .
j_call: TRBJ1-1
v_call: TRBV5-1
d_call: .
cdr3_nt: TGCGCCAGCAGTTTGAACGGGGGAACCACTGAAGCTTTCTTT
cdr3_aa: CASSLNGGTTEAFF

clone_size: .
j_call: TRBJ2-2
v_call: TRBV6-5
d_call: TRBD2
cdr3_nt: TGTGCCACCGATAGAATAGCGGGGGGCACCGGGGAGCTGTTTTTT
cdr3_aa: CATDRIAGGTGELFF

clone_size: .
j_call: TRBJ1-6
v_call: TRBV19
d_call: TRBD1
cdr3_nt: TGTGCCAGTACCCTAAGCCAGGGGGCGGGCTCACCCCTCCACTTT
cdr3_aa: CASTLSQGAGSPLHF

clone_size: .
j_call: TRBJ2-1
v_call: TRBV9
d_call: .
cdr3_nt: TGTGCCAGCAGCGTAGGGGTACAGGGTAGTGAGCAGTTCTTC
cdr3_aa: CASSVGVQGSEQFF

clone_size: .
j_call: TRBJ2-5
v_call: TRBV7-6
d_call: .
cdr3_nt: TGTGCCAGCAGCTCCCGGATAGGAGGGGAGACCCAGTACTTC
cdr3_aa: CASSSRIGGETQYF

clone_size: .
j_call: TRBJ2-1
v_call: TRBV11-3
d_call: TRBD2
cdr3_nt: TGTGCCAGCAGCCTACTAGCGGGAGTTGAGCAGTTCTTC
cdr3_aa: CASSLLAGVEQFF

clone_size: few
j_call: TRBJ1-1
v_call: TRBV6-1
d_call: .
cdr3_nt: TGTGCCAGCAGTGGATACTCGGAAGCTTTCTTT
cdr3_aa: CASSGYSEAFF

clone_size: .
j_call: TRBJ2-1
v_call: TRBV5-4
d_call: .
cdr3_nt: TGTGCCAGCAATGGGGGGGCTAGCGGACTATACAATGAGCAGTTCTTC
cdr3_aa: CASNGGASGLYNEQFF

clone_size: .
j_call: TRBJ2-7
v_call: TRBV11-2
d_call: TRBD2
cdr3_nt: TGTGCCAGCAGCCGCATAGCGGGACGGCTGCTCGAGCAGTACTTC
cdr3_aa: CASSRIAGRLLEQYF

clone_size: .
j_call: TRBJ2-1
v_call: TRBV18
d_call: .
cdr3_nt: TGTGCCAGTTCGGTTGCGGCAATTTACAATGAGCAGTTCTTC
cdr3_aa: CASSVAAIYNEQFF

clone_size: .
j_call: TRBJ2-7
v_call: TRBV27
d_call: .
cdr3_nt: TGTGCCAGCAGGGGCAGGTTCTACGAGCAGTACTTC
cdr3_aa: CASRGRFYEQYF

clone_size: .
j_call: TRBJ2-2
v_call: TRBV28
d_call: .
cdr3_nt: TGTGCCAGCAGTTACCCCACCCTAGGTACCGGGGAGCTGTTTTTT
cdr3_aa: CASSYPTLGTGELFF

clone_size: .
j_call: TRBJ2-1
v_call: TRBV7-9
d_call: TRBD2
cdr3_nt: TGTGCCAGCAGCTTAGCGATCCTAGCGGGAGGAGGTGAGCAGTTCTTC
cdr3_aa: CASSLAILAGGGEQFF

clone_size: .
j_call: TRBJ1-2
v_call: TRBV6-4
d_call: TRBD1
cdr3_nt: TGTGCCAGCAGTCGGAACAGGGGGATGGACGGCTACACCTTC
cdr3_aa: CASSRNRGMDGYTF

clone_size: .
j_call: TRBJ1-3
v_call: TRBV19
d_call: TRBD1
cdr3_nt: TGTGCCAGTATCCCCAGACAGGGGGCATTTGGAAACACCATATATTTT
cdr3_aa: CASIPRQGAFGNTIYF

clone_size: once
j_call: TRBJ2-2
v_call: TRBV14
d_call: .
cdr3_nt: TGTGCCAGCAGGGAACAGTACACCGGGGAGCTGTTTTTT
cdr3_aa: CASREQYTGELFF

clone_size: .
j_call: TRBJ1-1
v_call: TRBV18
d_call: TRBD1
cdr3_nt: TGTGCCAGCTCGACGGGACAGGGTGAAGCTTTCTTT
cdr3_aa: CASSTGQGEAFF

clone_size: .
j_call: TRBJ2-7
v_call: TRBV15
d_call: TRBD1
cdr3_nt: TGTGCCACCAGCACGACAGGGCACTACGAGCAGTACTTC
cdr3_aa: CATSTTGHYEQYF

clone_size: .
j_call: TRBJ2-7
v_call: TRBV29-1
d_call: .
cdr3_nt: TGCAGCGTTGAGTTCAGTTCCTACGAGCAGTACTTC
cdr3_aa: CSVEFSSYEQYF

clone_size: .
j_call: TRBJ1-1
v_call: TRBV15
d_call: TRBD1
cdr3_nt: TGTGCCACCAGCAGCCGACAGGGCGGGACTGAAGCTTTCTTT
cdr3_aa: CATSSRQGGTEAFF

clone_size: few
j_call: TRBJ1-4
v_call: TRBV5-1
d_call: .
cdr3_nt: TGCGCCAGCAGCTTTGCGGGGAATAATGAAAAACTGTTTTTT
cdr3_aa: CASSFAGNNEKLFF